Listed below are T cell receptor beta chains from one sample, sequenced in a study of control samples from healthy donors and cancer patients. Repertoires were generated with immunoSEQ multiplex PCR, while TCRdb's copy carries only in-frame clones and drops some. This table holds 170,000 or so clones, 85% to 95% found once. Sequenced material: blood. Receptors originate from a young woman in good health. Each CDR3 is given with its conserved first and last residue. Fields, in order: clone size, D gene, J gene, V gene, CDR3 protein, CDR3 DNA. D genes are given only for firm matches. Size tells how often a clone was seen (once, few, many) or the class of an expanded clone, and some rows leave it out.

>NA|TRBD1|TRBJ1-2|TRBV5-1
CASSLRTGPPDFGYTF
TGCGCCAGCAGCTTAAGGACAGGGCCTCCAGATTTTGGCTACACCTTC
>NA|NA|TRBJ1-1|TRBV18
CASSPLGDGYTEAFF
TGTGCCAGCTCACCCCTTGGAGACGGATACACTGAAGCTTTCTTT
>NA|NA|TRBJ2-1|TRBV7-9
CASSLGLGPYDEQFF
TGTGCCAGCAGCTTAGGGTTAGGGCCCTACGATGAGCAGTTCTTC
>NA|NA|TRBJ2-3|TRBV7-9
CASSISTDTQYF
TGTGCCAGCAGCATTAGCACAGATACGCAGTATTTT
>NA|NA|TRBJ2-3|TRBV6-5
CASTQRTGPGDTQYF
TGTGCCAGCACCCAAAGGACGGGGCCGGGAGATACGCAGTATTTT
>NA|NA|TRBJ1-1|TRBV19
CASKDGVTEAFF
TGTGCCAGCAAGGACGGGGTCACTGAAGCTTTCTTT
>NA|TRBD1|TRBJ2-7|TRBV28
CASSFRGTGHYSYEQYF
TGTGCCAGCAGTTTCAGAGGGACAGGCCACTACTCCTACGAGCAGTACTTC
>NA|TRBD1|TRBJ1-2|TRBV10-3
CAIRETGEEYGYTF
TGTGCCATCAGGGAGACAGGGGAGGAATATGGCTACACCTTC
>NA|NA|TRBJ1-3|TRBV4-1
CASSQIGNTIYF
TGCGCCAGCAGCCAAATAGGAAACACCATATATTTT
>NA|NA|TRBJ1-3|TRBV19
CASSIKVGGNTIYF
TGTGCCAGTTCGATAAAAGTTGGGGGAAACACCATATATTTT
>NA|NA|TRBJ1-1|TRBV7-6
CASSLGSSGIGEAFF
TGTGCCAGCAGCTTAGGTTCCTCCGGAATTGGTGAAGCTTTCTTT
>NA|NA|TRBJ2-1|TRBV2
CASMLKGWGEQFF
TGTGCCAGCATGTTAAAGGGGTGGGGTGAGCAGTTCTTC
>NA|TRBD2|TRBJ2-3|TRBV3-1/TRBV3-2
CASSQGIAGVSAYTDTQYF
TGTGCCAGCAGCCAAGGGATAGCGGGAGTTTCGGCTTATACAGATACGCAGTATTTT
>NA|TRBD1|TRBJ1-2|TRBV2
CASRGDRGGGGYTF
TGTGCCAGCAGGGGCGACAGGGGCGGAGGTGGCTACACCTTC
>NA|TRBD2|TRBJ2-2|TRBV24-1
CATRGGAGATGELFF
TGTGCCACCAGGGGGGGAGCGGGAGCGACCGGGGAGCTGTTTTTT
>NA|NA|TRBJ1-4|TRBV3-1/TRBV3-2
CASSQGGLKEKLFF
TGTGCCAGCAGCCAAGGGGGGTTAAAGGAAAAACTGTTTTTT
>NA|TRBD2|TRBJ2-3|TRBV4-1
CASSQDLAASTDTQYF
TGCGCCAGCAGCCAAGATCTAGCGGCTAGCACAGATACGCAGTATTTT
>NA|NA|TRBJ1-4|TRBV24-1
CATSDPDRNREKLFF
TGTGCCACCAGTGACCCCGACAGGAATCGCGAAAAACTGTTTTTT
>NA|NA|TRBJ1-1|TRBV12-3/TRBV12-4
CASSLLRGQEAFF
TGTGCCAGCAGTTTACTCCGGGGACAAGAAGCTTTCTTT
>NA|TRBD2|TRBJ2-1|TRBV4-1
CASSQDRWRGAGDEQFF
TGCGCCAGCAGCCAAGATCGTTGGCGGGGAGCGGGGGATGAGCAGTTCTTC
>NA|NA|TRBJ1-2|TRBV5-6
CASSGGFNGYTF
TGTGCCAGCAGTGGAGGTTTTAATGGCTACACCTTC
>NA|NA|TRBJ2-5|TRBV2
CASSVVRGRGAETQYF
TGTGCCAGCAGTGTGGTGCGGGGACGGGGTGCTGAGACCCAGTACTTC
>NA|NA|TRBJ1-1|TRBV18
CASSPTQGRGEAFF
TGTGCCAGCTCACCTACACAGGGAAGAGGTGAAGCTTTCTTT
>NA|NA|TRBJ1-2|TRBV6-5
CASSTGYGYTF
TGTGCCAGCAGCACAGGATATGGCTACACCTTC
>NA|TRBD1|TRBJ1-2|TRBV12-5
CASGPPGQVYGYTF
TGTGCTAGTGGTCCTCCGGGACAGGTATATGGCTACACCTTC
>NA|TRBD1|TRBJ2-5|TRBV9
CASSLTGLGSGQGSGETQYF
TGTGCCAGCAGCCTCACCGGATTGGGTTCGGGACAGGGTAGTGGGGAGACCCAGTACTTC
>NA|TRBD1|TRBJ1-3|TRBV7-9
CASSSGDRELGNTIYF
TGTGCCAGCAGCTCCGGGGACAGAGAGTTAGGAAACACCATATATTTT
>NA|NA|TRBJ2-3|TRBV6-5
CASSYSGAGGTDTQYF
TGTGCCAGCAGTTACTCCGGGGCAGGGGGCACAGATACGCAGTATTTT
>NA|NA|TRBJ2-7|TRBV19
CASSIGLADSYEQYF
TGTGCCAGTAGTATAGGTCTTGCCGACTCCTACGAGCAGTACTTC
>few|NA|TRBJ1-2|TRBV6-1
CASSEGWQGGYGYTF
TGTGCCAGCAGTGAAGGGTGGCAGGGAGGCTATGGCTACACCTTC
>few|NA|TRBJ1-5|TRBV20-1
CSASFGRSNQPQHF
TGCAGTGCTAGTTTTGGCAGGAGCAATCAGCCCCAGCATTTT
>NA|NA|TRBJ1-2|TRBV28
CASSLQSVYGYTF
TGTGCCAGCAGTTTACAAAGTGTTTATGGCTACACCTTC
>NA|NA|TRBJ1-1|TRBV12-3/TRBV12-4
CASSGQYEAFF
TGTGCCAGCAGTGGACAGTATGAAGCTTTCTTT
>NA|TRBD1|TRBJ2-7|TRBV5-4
CASSPDRGRNSEQYF
TGTGCCAGCAGCCCGGACAGGGGGCGAAATTCCGAGCAGTACTTC
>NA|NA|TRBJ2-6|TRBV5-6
CASSGSSGANVLTF
TGTGCCAGCAGCGGAAGCTCTGGGGCCAACGTCCTGACTTTC
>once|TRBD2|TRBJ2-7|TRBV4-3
CASSQVGLAGVEQYF
TGCGCCAGCAGCCAAGTAGGACTAGCGGGAGTCGAGCAGTACTTC
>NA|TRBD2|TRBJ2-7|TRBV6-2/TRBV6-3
CASSYPGLAAYEQYF
TGTGCCAGCAGTTACCCGGGACTAGCGGCCTACGAGCAGTACTTC
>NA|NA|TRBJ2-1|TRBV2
CASSEGRGGHNEQFF
TGTGCCAGCAGTGAAGGCAGGGGTGGACACAATGAGCAGTTCTTC
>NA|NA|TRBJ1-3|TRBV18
CASSPNRVDTIYF
TGTGCCAGCTCACCAAACAGGGTGGACACCATATATTTT
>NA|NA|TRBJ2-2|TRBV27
CASSLSGGELFF
TGTGCCAGCAGTTTATCGGGTGGGGAGCTGTTTTTT
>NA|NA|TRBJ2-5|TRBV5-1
CASSLSSPTQETQYF
TGCGCCAGCAGCTTGTCCTCACCCACCCAAGAGACCCAGTACTTC
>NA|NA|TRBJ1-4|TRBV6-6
CASSYGWFQSPEKLFF
TGTGCCAGCAGTTACGGTTGGTTCCAGAGTCCTGAAAAACTGTTTTTT
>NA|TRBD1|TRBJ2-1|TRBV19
CASRTGGPTNEQFF
TGTGCCAGTAGGACAGGGGGCCCCACCAATGAGCAGTTCTTC
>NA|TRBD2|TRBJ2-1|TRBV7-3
CASSLAGGPNEQFF
TGTGCCAGCAGCTTAGCGGGGGGCCCCAATGAGCAGTTCTTC
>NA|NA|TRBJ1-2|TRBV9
CASSPWTEENYGYTF
TGTGCCAGCAGCCCCTGGACGGAGGAGAACTATGGCTACACCTTC
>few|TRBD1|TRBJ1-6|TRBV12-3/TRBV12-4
CASRTGGSSPLHF
TGTGCCAGCAGAACAGGGGGCAGTTCACCCCTCCACTTT
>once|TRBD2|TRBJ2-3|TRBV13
CASSRGGSAGLEDTQYF
TGTGCCAGCAGCCGGGGGGGCTCAGCGGGATTGGAAGATACGCAGTATTTT
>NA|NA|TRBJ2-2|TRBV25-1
CASSEFGVGTGELFF
TGTGCCAGCAGTGAATTTGGGGTAGGGACCGGGGAGCTGTTTTTT
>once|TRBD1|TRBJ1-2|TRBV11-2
CASSNPARDRGLGYTF
TGTGCCAGCAGCAACCCCGCCCGGGACAGGGGGCTTGGCTACACCTTC
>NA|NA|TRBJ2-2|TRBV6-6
CASSPLRTEWFTGELFF
TGTGCCAGCAGTCCTCTCCGGACTGAGTGGTTCACCGGGGAGCTGTTTTTT
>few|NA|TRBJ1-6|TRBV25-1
CASSDAGLTNSPLHF
TGTGCCAGCAGTGATGCCGGACTTACCAATTCACCCCTCCACTTT
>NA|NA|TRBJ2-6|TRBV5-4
CASSLGPVGSGANVLTF
TGTGCCAGCAGCTTGGGCCCGGTGGGCTCTGGGGCCAACGTCCTGACTTTC
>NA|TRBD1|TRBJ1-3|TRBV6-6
CASRRGTARASGNTIYF
TGTGCCAGCAGACGAGGGACAGCCAGAGCTTCTGGAAACACCATATATTTT